Listed here is a single T cell receptor beta chain. Its matching antigen is unknown. This sample was taken from a study of post-analysis software for immune sequencing data. The study, taken as a whole, reports: Multiple sclerosis patients showed significantly lower normalized Chao1 diversity than controls did. About five TRBV segments were more frequent in patients than controls; TRBV5-6, TRBV5-1 and TRBV20-1 belonged to this group.

V was clipped by 0 bases and J by 3 bases, with 12 bases between them. This CDR3 spans 16 amino acids. CDR1 is LNHNV and CDR2 is YYDKDF in the germline V gene (reference sequence). Prepared libraries of TCR beta cDNA carried unique molecular identifiers. In TCRdb, the PCR reads were re-called with MiXCR into one record per CDR3 protein. The top ten clones hold 10% to 12% of a sample with approximately 630,000 distinct CDR3 sequences, around 60% of them seen once. This receptor was taken from a girl under 10 years old with multiple sclerosis. The source material was blood. The chain carries TRBV15 and TRBJ1-5; D not certain. The CDR3 sequence: CATSRDIGRNNQPQHF. CDR3 bases: TGTGCCACCAGCAGAGATATCGGCAGGAACAATCAGCCCCAGCATTTT.